The clone carrying this T cell receptor (beta chain) was counted between two and nine times. The antigen remains unidentified. TCRdb re-derived calls from the 5' RACE reads in MiXCR, one entry per CDR3 protein. The sample lists 50,000 to 75,000 distinct CDR3 sequences; 22% were seen once. Study findings and constraints: Tumor Tregs overlapped most with tumor, then blood, naive CD4+ cells. Larger-cohort validation covered only one TCR beta V-J rearrangement.

Germline-derived CDR1 and CDR2 are MNHEY and SMNVEV (reference sequence). The CDR3 is 14 residues long. Germline trimming cut 7 bases from V and 0 bases from J; bases unmatched to any gene: 4. The specimen sequenced was memory CD4+ T cells sorted from a lymph node. Subset in this sample: memory CD4+ T cells, CD4+CD45RO+CD25-. This clonotype was obtained from a female donor with breast cancer. The chain carries TRBV27 and TRBJ2-3; 7 bases are shared with TRBD1. As DNA, the CDR3 is TGTGCCAGCAAACGACAGGGTAGCACAGATACGCAGTATTTT. Amino acid sequence: CASKRQGSTDTQYF.